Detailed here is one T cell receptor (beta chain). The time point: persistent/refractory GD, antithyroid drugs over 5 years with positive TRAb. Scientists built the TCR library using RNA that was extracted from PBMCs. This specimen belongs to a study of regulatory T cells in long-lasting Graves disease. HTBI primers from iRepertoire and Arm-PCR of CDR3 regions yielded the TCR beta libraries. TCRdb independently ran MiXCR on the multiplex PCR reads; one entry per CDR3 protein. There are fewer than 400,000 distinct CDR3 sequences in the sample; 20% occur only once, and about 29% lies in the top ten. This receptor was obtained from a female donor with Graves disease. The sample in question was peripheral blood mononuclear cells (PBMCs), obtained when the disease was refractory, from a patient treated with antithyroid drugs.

CDR3 loop: CASSPSGQGGNQPQHF. The DNA of the CDR3 is TGTGCCAGCAGCCCCTCGGGACAGGGTGGAAATCAGCCCCAGCATTTT. This rearrangement joins TRBV11-2 to TRBJ1-5, with 9 nucleotides matching TRBD1. V lost 5 bases, J lost 4 bases, and 9 bases stayed unmatched. The CDR3 sequence is 16 residues long. Germline V gives CDR1 SGHAT, CDR2 FQNNGV.